Following are 8 T cell receptor beta chains from one sample sequenced in a study of blood T cells in healthy people across ages. Sample-barcoded 5' priming and a J-beta primer mix drove a second PCR of 7 to 11 cycles. Each CDR3 protein gets one entry after TCRdb re-called the 5' RACE reads with MiXCR. The sample carries about 930,000 distinct CDR3 sequences, roughly 29% recorded once. These records were also assigned to another study, of T cells of mothers and their children.

Sequenced: blood. These receptors were taken from a woman aged 40 to 50 in good health.

This clonotype was recorded many times. The rearrangement joins TRBV4-3 to TRBJ2-7, with D unclear. Trimming removed 0 bases at V and 2 bases at J, with 8 bases between. The CDR3 sequence is 14 residues long. Germline CDR1 and CDR2: LGHNA and YSLEER. The CDR3: CASSQDSRAYEQYF. DNA of the CDR3: TGCGCCAGCAGCCAAGATAGTAGGGCCTACGAGCAGTACTTC.

This chain connects TRBV5-6 to TRBJ2-3; 9 nucleotides match TRBD1. This CDR3 contains 15 residues. V lost 9 bases, J lost 2 bases, and 10 bases stayed unmatched. Germline CDR1 SGHDT, CDR2 YYEEEE. The CDR3 coding sequence is TGTGCCACCGAGTTTGGGACAGGGAACACAGATACGCAGTATTTT. It translates to CATEFGTGNTDTQYF.

The chain joins TRBV7-6 to TRBJ2-7; tentative D call: TRBD1 (6 bases). Germline V lookup: CDR1 SGHVS, CDR2 FNYEAQ. V lost 2 bases and J lost 7, with 9 bases in between. The CDR3 runs 12 residues. CDR3 in amino acids: CASSLQGQEQYF. CDR3 in DNA: TGTGCCAGCAGCTTACAGGGGCAAGAGCAGTACTTC.

The sample holds a few counts of this clonotype. This chain links TRBV9 with TRBJ2-1; no firm D call. CDR1 is SGDLS, CDR2 YYNGEE, per germline. Between the trimmed V and J ends, which lost 4 bases and 0 bases, there was a span of 14 bases. The CDR3 is 16 amino acids. The chain's CDR3 is CASSPTDPASYNEQFF. The CDR3 nucleotides are TGTGCCAGCAGCCCCACAGACCCCGCCTCCTACAATGAGCAGTTCTTC.

This clonotype was observed a few times. This chain connects TRBV20-1 to TRBJ2-1; D may correspond to TRBD1 or TRBD2 (5 bases each). CDR3 size: 14 residues. With 6 bases removed from V and 5 bases from J, the gap between germline ends came to 17 bases. The germline gives CDR1 DFQATT, CDR2 SNEGSKA (reference sequence). The CDR3 DNA follows: TGCAGTGCCAAGCCCGGGACGGTGGACAATGAGCAGTTCTTC. Its protein is CSAKPGTVDNEQFF.

The rearrangement uses TRBV5-1 and TRBJ2-1; 7 bases are shared with TRBD1. Trimming took 4 bases from V and 7 from J; bases not matched to a gene: 11. CDR1 and CDR2 from the germline V gene are SGHRS and YFSETQ. The CDR3 is made up of 15 amino acids. The CDR3 DNA follows: TGCGCCAGCAGCCAAGGGACAGCTCCGGGGAATGAGCAGTTCTTC. It codes for CASSQGTAPGNEQFF.

This clonotype came up many times. The chain combines TRBV5-1 with TRBJ2-7; 9 bases are a match to TRBD1. V was clipped by 4 bases and J by 2 bases; unmatched bases: 7. This CDR3 comprises 15 residues. Germline assignment: CDR1 SGHRS and CDR2 YFSETQ. For the CDR3, the DNA is TGCGCCAGCAGCCTCGGGACAGGGACGCCCTACGAGCAGTACTTC. It specifies CASSLGTGTPYEQYF.

The gene calls are TRBV18 and TRBJ2-5; unclear D gene. The CDR3 totals 15 residues. V dropped 3 bases and J dropped 5 bases, with 16 bases sitting between them. Germline V gives CDR1 KGHSH, CDR2 LQKENI. The DNA of the CDR3 is TGTGCCAGCTCACCCACCCTGTCCCAAGGGGAGACCCAGTACTTC. The encoded protein is CASSPTLSQGETQYF. Using reference TRBV18 and TRBJ2-5 for the parts outside the CDR3, the full variable domain is NAGVMQNPRHLVRRRGQEARLRCSPMKGHSHVYWYRQLPEEGLKFMVYLQKENIIDESGMPKERFSAEFPKEGPSILRIQQVVRGDSAAYFCASSPTLSQGETQYFGPGTRLLVL.